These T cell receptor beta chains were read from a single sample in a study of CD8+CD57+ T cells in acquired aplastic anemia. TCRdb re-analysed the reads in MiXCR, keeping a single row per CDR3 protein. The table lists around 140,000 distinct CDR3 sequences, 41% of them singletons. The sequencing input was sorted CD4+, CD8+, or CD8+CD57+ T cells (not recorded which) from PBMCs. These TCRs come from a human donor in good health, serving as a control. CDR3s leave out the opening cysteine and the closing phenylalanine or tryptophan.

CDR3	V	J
ASSLGRASRTEAF	TRBV5-1	TRBJ1-1
ASSLAHGTKETQY	TRBV7-6	TRBJ2-5
ASSLAFPGQGAYEQY	TRBV7-2	TRBJ2-7
ASSYAAGNTRELF	TRBV10-3	TRBJ2-2
ASRRLAGGPNTQY	TRBV6-1	TRBJ2-3
ATSRDRTGGYEQY	TRBV15	TRBJ2-7
ATLGSLNTGELF	TRBV19	TRBJ2-2
ASSPAGQGKAEAF	TRBV11-1	TRBJ1-1
ASSLEGWNEQY	TRBV5-1	TRBJ2-7
ASSQDRTGANYGYT	TRBV4-3	TRBJ1-2
ASSQAGGRARNEQF	TRBV3-1	TRBJ2-1
ASSLPTGGGYGYT	TRBV5-4	TRBJ1-2
ASSTRQGGKTGELF	TRBV19	TRBJ2-2
ASRRRGVDGYT	TRBV19	TRBJ1-2
ASSPGQGHQPQH	TRBV6-1	TRBJ1-5